The 4 T cell receptor beta chains in this list originate from one sample, sequenced in a study of cytomegalovirus exposure and HLA in healthy donors. A multiplex PCR was run with 60 Vbeta primers and 13 Jbeta primers. Profiled with immunoSEQ multiplex PCR; TCRdb holds only in-frame clones, not every one. The sample carries 95,000 to 100,000 clones, roughly three quarters recorded once. Material: PBMCs. The source is a female donor in good health and CMV-seronegative.

The rearrangement uses TRBV15 and TRBJ2-3; the D gene is possibly TRBD2 (6 bases). The germline V gene has CDR1 LNHNV and CDR2 YYDKDF (reference sequence). The ends were cut back, 7 bases at V and 1 base at J, with 21 bases in the middle. The CDR3 spans 17 residues. The CDR3: CATKLGWDSRGTDTQYF. The CDR3 region has the DNA TGTGCCACCAAGTTAGGCTGGGACTCGAGGGGCACAGATACGCAGTATTTT.

The rearrangement uses TRBV5-4 and TRBJ1-2; D is ambiguous. V lost 5 bases to trimming and J lost 6 bases, with 20 bases between them. CDR1 is SGHNT and CDR2 is YYREEE in the germline V gene (reference sequence). CDR3 size: 15 residues. The chain's CDR3 is CASRPLGSFLDGYTF. The DNA of the CDR3 is TGTGCCAGCAGACCCTTGGGCAGCTTTTTGGATGGCTACACCTTC.

This clone was seen a few times. V gene TRBV4-2 combines with J gene TRBJ1-5, with 7 positions matching TRBD1. Germline CDR1 is LGHNA and CDR2 is YNFKEQ. This CDR3 region has 15 residues. J gave up 7 bases and V 3 bases, and 9 bases lay outside the gene matches. The CDR3 here is CASSHGDSEGQPQHF. The CDR3 nucleotides are TGTGCCAGCAGCCACGGGGACAGTGAGGGCCAGCCCCAGCATTTT.

This clone showed up just a few times. The rearrangement joins TRBV28 to TRBJ1-5; D uncertain. V was trimmed by 3 bases and J by 5 bases, leaving 11 bases between them. Germline values: CDR1 MDHEN, CDR2 SYDVKM. The CDR3 has 14 residues. The CDR3 DNA follows: TGTGCCAGCAGTTTCGAGGCAGCGTATCAGCCCCAGCATTTT. Translating gives CASSFEAAYQPQHF.